This T cell receptor beta chain was retrieved from a study of neurological immune-mediated disorders. Synthesis of cDNA was accomplished via 5'RACE employing 10-nucleotide random UMIs. One entry per CDR3 protein, called by TCRdb with MiXCR from the 5' RACE reads. The sample lists about 31,000 distinct CDR3 sequences; about 4% were seen once. This clonotype has ten or more counts. Germline CDR1 is SGHRS and CDR2 is YFSETQ. CDR3 length: 14 amino acids. V trimming: 4 bases; J trimming: 4 bases; junction bases outside the gene matches: 6. What was sequenced was CD4+ T cells from blood. The chain is built from TRBV5-1 and TRBJ2-7; TRBD1 aligns across 9 bases. This sequence originates from a woman aged 35 to 49 in good health. CDR3 in DNA: TGCGCCAGCAGCGGGACAGGGAGGGAGTACGAGCAGTACTTC. Translation: CASSGTGREYEQYF.